This TCR beta chain was identified in a study of blood T cell repertoires in COVID-19. Study details: The origin of the acute and convalescent COVID-19 samples was the United States, Italy and Spain. Sample material is recorded as cDNA or gDNA derived from T cells, B-cell-depleted T cells, or PBMCs.

In germline, CDR1 is SGHVS, CDR2 FNYEAQ. With V trimmed by 6 bases and J by 5 bases, 9 bases remained unmatched. CDR3 length: 14 amino acids. Using immunoSEQ multiplex PCR, the repertoire was profiled, and TCRdb retains in-frame clones only, with some absent. The table lists under 200,000 clones, less than 90% of them singletons. Material: peripheral blood. The receptor was isolated from a woman between 65 and 79 years old with COVID-19, enrolled during active disease. The chain uses TRBV7-6 and TRBJ2-7, with 8 bases fitting TRBD1. Here the CDR3 reads CASSPDRAYHEQYF. The CDR3 DNA reads as TGTGCCAGCAGTCCGGACAGGGCTTACCACGAGCAGTACTTC.